The 10 T cell receptor beta chains reported below all come from one sample, sequenced in a study of T cell changes during pregnancy in multiple sclerosis. The data were produced by immunoSEQ multiplex PCR, yet TCRdb's version contains in-frame clones alone and is incomplete. The sample consists of approximately 99,000 clones, about 94% of them appearing once. This sample comprised peripheral blood, obtained after pregnancy. Every receptor here comes from a female donor with multiple sclerosis, enrolled in a pregnancy study.

This rearrangement joins TRBV5-6 to TRBJ2-1; 8 nucleotides align to TRBD1. V lost 0 bases to trimming and J lost 9 bases; unmatched junction nucleotides: 11. This CDR3 comprises 16 residues. CDR1 and CDR2 from the germline V gene are SGHDT and YYEEEE. In DNA, the CDR3 is TGTGCCAGCAGCTTGGCCGGGACAGGAAACCGAGGTGAGCAGTTCTTC. It yields the protein CASSLAGTGNRGEQFF.

V usage is TRBV2 and J usage is TRBJ1-3; no reliable D call. CDR3 length: 14 amino acids. Germline loops: CDR1 SNHLY, CDR2 FYNNEI. The V and J ends lost 6 bases and 3 bases respectively, with 12 bases between them. The CDR3 DNA reads TGTGCCAGCAGCCCAGAGGATTTTGGAAACACCATATATTTT. It translates to CASSPEDFGNTIYF.

The chain joins TRBV28 to TRBJ1-2; no firm D call. The V end was cut by 6 bases, the J end by 8 bases, with 13 bases between. Germline values: CDR1 MDHEN, CDR2 SYDVKM. CDR3 length equals 12 residues. The chain's CDR3 is CASRIWAGGYTF. CDR3 DNA sequence: TGTGCCAGCAGAATTTGGGCGGGGGGCTACACCTTC.

The chain joins TRBV11-2 to TRBJ2-2; maybe TRBD2 (5 bases). There are 15 residues in the CDR3. Trimming pared 5 bases from V and 5 bases from J, leaving 15 bases between. Germline V lookup: CDR1 SGHAT, CDR2 FQNNGV. CDR3 nucleotide sequence: TGTGCCAGCAGCATAAGCCCCCGGGGAACCGGGGAGCTGTTTTTT. It encodes CASSISPRGTGELFF.

J is TRBJ2-7 and V is TRBV7-2; 8 positions match TRBD2. Germline V gene data show CDR1 as SGHTA and CDR2 as FQGNSA. The CDR3 has 18 residues. J was trimmed by 0 bases and V by 7 bases; bases with no gene match: 17. CDR3 sequence reads: CASIQDPTSGQSSYEQYF. In nucleotides, the CDR3 is TGTGCCAGCATCCAAGACCCTACTAGCGGCCAAAGCTCCTACGAGCAGTACTTC.

The chain joins TRBV9 to TRBJ2-1; maybe TRBD2 (5 bases). V lost 2 bases and J lost 9, with 15 bases in between. This CDR3 spans 14 amino acids. CDR1 and CDR2 (germline): SGDLS, YYNGEE. DNA of the CDR3: TGTGCCAGCAGCGTTGTGGGCGCCCGGGGTGAGCAGTTCTTC. Translated: CASSVVGARGEQFF.

The chain couples TRBV27 to TRBJ1-3; the D gene is possibly TRBD1 (6 bases). Germline assignment: CDR1 MNHEY and CDR2 SMNVEV (reference sequence). V gave up 5 bases and J gave up 4 bases, with 12 bases separating them. The CDR3 length is 14 residues. The CDR3 coding sequence is TGTGCCAGCAGTAATACAGGGACAGGAAACACCATATATTTT. The encoded protein is CASSNTGTGNTIYF.

This rearrangement joins TRBV7-6 to TRBJ1-3; D gene unclear. CDR3 length: 12 residues. V shed 4 bases and J shed 10 bases, with 11 bases lying between them. CDR1 and CDR2 (germline): SGHVS, FNYEAQ. The CDR3 nucleotides are TGTGCCAGCAGCTCCCCGGGGAAAACCATATATTTT. Protein sequence: CASSSPGKTIYF.

The rearrangement joins TRBV5-4 to TRBJ2-3, with 7 bases fitting TRBD2. The V gene's germline CDR1 is SGHNT and CDR2 YYREEE (reference sequence). The CDR3 runs 14 residues. V gave up 4 bases and J gave up 5 bases; unmatched junction bases: 7. CDR3 sequence reads: CASSPTREEDTQYF. DNA of the CDR3: TGTGCCAGCAGCCCAACCCGGGAGGAAGATACGCAGTATTTT. Full variable domain (remainder filled in from reference TRBV5-4 and TRBJ2-3): ETGVTQSPTHLIKTRGQQVTLRCSSQSGHNTVSWYQQALGQGPQFIFQYYREEENGRGNFPPRFSGLQFPNYSSELNVNALELDDSALYLCASSPTREEDTQYFGPGTRLTVL.

V is TRBV9 and J is TRBJ1-4, with TRBD1 identical over 8 bases. Germline lookup yields CDR1 SGDLS and CDR2 YYNGEE. The CDR3 runs 15 residues. The J segment lost 7 bases and the V segment lost 4 bases, leaving 9 bases of the junction unmatched. In DNA, the CDR3 is TGTGCCAGCAGCTCCCGTAACACAGGGGGTGAAAAACTGTTTTTT. Protein sequence: CASSSRNTGGEKLFF.